The subject of this entry is one T cell receptor beta chain. Its antigen remains unidentified. This sample was included in a study of cytomegalovirus exposure and HLA in healthy donors. Whole-study findings and limits: There were a few CMV-associated chains whose specificity for CMV antigens was confirmed in vitro. The classifier, whose performance was assessed in both the original and validation cohorts, reportedly diagnosed cytomegalovirus status with high specificity and sensitivity. The productive fraction for most TCR beta V segments was about 87% or about 30% in an earlier analysis.

This PCR relied on a set of 60 Vbeta primers and 13 Jbeta primers. The protocol was immunoSEQ multiplex PCR, while the TCRdb copy is restricted to in-frame clones and leaves out a portion. The table for this sample gives approximately 140,000 clones. The CDR3 sequence is 15 residues long. CDR1 is SGHDT, CDR2 YYEEEE, per germline. Between the trimmed V and J ends, which lost 1 base and 6 bases, there was a span of 14 bases. Healthy individuals who donated bone marrow served as the donors. The source material was PBMCs. The rearrangement joins TRBV5-6 to TRBJ1-5, with a weak D call TRBD1 (5 bases). The sequence was obtained from a woman aged 18 to 35 in good health and CMV-seronegative. CDR3 bases: TGTGCCAGCAGCTTGTTGGGGGTCGGGAGTCAGCCCCAGCATTTT. Residues: CASSLLGVGSQPQHF.